This T cell receptor beta chain was sequenced in a study of blood T cell repertoires in COVID-19. Across the study: Material from acute and convalescent COVID-19 was sourced from the United States, Italy and Spain. The cDNA or gDNA used as material had been derived from T cells, B-cell-depleted T cells, or PBMCs.

In the study's own analysis: Using reference gene primer amplification, nucleated cell counts were estimated. The protocol was immunoSEQ multiplex PCR, while the TCRdb copy is restricted to in-frame clones and leaves out a portion. The V and J calls and the clone size are those of that table, but D and trimming were determined from the DNA. The sample consists of some 100,000 clones, approximately 90% of them appearing once. After removal of 6 bases from V and 6 bases from J, the junction contained 6 bases not matched to a gene. The CDR3 loop spans 15 amino acids. The rearrangement joins TRBV23-1 to TRBJ1-5, with 12 nucleotides matching TRBD1. TRBV23-1 is marked as an open reading frame, function uncertain. The sequencing sample was made of peripheral blood. The clonotype was recovered from a man between 60 and 70 years old with acute or convalescent COVID-19. The CDR3 region is CASSPRDRGPQPQHF. The CDR3 nucleotides are TGCGCCAGCAGCCCCCGGGACAGGGGGCCTCAGCCCCAGCATTTT.